The 10 T cell receptor beta chains below come from one sample, sequenced in a study of blood T cell repertoires in COVID-19. Only in-frame clones appear in the TCRdb table, and some are missing; sequencing was by immunoSEQ multiplex PCR. The sample consists of some 270,000 clones, 75% to 90% of them appearing once. Sequencing used PBMCs or T cells enriched from blood (not recorded which). The receptor set was obtained from a woman aged 25 to 39 with acute COVID-19.

The chain couples TRBV6-5 to TRBJ2-1; no clear D gene. CDR1 MNHEY and CDR2 SVGAGI come from the germline V gene. This CDR3 has 12 amino acids. The V gene lost 2 bases and the J gene lost 5 bases, with 4 bases spanning the gap. CDR3 in amino acids: CASSYQNNEQFF. For the CDR3, the DNA is TGTGCCAGCAGTTACCAAAACAATGAGCAGTTCTTC.

V is TRBV2 and J is TRBJ2-7; 8 positions agree with TRBD2. V was clipped by 8 bases and J by 1 base; unmatched bases: 10. Germline V gene sequence: CDR1 SNHLY, CDR2 FYNNEI. The CDR3 contains 15 residues. The CDR3 sequence is CASQTAGLVSYEQYF. The CDR3 nucleotides read TGTGCCAGCCAAACCGCGGGACTAGTTTCCTACGAGCAGTACTTC.

The chain is built from TRBV12-3 or TRBV12-4 and TRBJ2-3; a possible D gene is TRBD2 (6 bases). The CDR3 totals 13 residues. The V gene lost 8 bases and the J gene lost 4 bases, with 13 bases spanning the gap. The CDR3 region is CASHPGVPDTQYF. DNA of the CDR3: TGTGCCAGCCACCCGGGGGTACCAGATACGCAGTATTTT.

The chain links TRBV28 to TRBJ1-2; D gene uncertain. Germline V gene sequence: CDR1 MDHEN, CDR2 SYDVKM. CDR3 length: 14 residues. V shed 1 base and J shed 4 bases, with 10 bases lying between them. Here the CDR3 reads CASSLFGGAYGYTF. CDR3 sequence (DNA): TGTGCCAGCAGTTTATTTGGCGGAGCCTATGGCTACACCTTC.

V usage is TRBV4-3 and J usage is TRBJ1-5; D might be TRBD1 (5 bases). The CDR3 has 15 residues. CDR1 LGHNA and CDR2 YSLEER come from the germline V gene. The germline V and J ends were trimmed by 2 bases and 7 bases, with 15 bases remaining between them. DNA of the CDR3: TGCGCCAGCAGCCAATATCAGGGCCGGGGGCAGCCCCAGCATTTT. It encodes CASSQYQGRGQPQHF.

V usage is TRBV27 and J usage is TRBJ1-6, with a possible D match to TRBD1 (5 bases). This CDR3 has 16 residues. The germline V and J ends were trimmed by 0 bases and 10 bases, with 16 bases remaining between them. From germline, CDR1 is MNHEY and CDR2 SMNVEV (reference sequence). The CDR3 DNA sequence: TGTGCCAGCAGTTTATCGAACCCAGGGCAAGGGTCACCCCTCCACTTT. Protein sequence: CASSLSNPGQGSPLHF.

The chain joins TRBV6-6 to TRBJ2-7; 7 positions match TRBD1. J lost 3 bases, V lost 7 bases, and 6 bases had no gene match. The CDR3 runs 13 residues. Germline V CDR1 and CDR2: MNHNY, SVGAGI (reference sequence). CDR3 coding DNA: TGTGCCAGCACCCAGGGGGACCTCTACGAGCAGTACTTC. The encoded protein is CASTQGDLYEQYF.

The chain combines TRBV5-1 with TRBJ1-1, with D unresolved. V was shortened by 0 bases and J by 1 base, with 7 bases between the two germline ends. CDR3 length: 14 residues. From germline, CDR1 is SGHRS and CDR2 YFSETQ. For the CDR3, the DNA is TGCGCCAGCAGCTTGGCCGGTGCGAACACTGAAGCTTTCTTT. Translating gives CASSLAGANTEAFF.

J is TRBJ1-5 and V is TRBV27; possible D gene TRBD1, 5 bases. The germline CDR1 and CDR2 sequences are MNHEY and SMNVEV (reference sequence). The V gene lost 6 bases and the J gene lost 0 bases, with 18 bases spanning the gap. The CDR3 extends over 17 amino acids. CDR3 nucleotides: TGTGCCAGCAGGTTGGGGGGACGACTTTATAGCAATCAGCCCCAGCATTTT. It translates to CASRLGGRLYSNQPQHF.

The chain employs TRBV10-2 and TRBJ2-1; 13 bases match TRBD2. Germline CDR1 and CDR2: WSHSY and SAAADI. The CDR3 is 18 residues long. Trimming at V came to 4 bases and at J to 6 bases, leaving 12 bases not matched to a gene. CDR3 DNA: TGCGCCAGCAGTGGACGACGGACTAGCGGGAGCTTGGTCAATGAGCAGTTCTTC. It codes for CASSGRRTSGSLVNEQFF.